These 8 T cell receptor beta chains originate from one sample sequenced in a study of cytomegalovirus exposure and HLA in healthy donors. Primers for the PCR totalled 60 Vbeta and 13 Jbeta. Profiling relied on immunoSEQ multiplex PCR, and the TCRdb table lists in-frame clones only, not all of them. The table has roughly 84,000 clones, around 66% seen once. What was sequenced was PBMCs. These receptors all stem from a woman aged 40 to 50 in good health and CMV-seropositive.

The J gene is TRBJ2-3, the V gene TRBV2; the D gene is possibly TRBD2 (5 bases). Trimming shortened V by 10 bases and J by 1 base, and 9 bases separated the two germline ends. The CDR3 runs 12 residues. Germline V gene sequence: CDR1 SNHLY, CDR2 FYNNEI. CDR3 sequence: CATGYGTDTQYF. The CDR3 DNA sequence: TGTGCCACGGGGTACGGCACAGATACGCAGTATTTT.

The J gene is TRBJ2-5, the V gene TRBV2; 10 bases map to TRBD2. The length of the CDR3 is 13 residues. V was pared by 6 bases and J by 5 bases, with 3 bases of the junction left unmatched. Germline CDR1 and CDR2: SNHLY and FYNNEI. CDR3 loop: CASRLAGRETQYF. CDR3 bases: TGTGCCAGCAGACTAGCGGGACGGGAGACCCAGTACTTC. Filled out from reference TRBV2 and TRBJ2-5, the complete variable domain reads EPEVTQTPSHQVTQMGQEVILRCVPISNHLYFYWYRQILGQKVEFLVSFYNNEISEKSEIFDDQFSVERPDGSNFTLKIRSTKLEDSAMYFCASRLAGRETQYFGPGTRLLVL.

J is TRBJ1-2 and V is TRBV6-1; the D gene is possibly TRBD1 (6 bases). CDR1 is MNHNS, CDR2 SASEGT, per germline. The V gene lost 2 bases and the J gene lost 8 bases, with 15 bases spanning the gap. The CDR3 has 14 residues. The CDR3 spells CASSENRVRGGYTF. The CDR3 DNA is TGTGCCAGCAGTGAAAACAGGGTTAGAGGGGGCTACACCTTC.

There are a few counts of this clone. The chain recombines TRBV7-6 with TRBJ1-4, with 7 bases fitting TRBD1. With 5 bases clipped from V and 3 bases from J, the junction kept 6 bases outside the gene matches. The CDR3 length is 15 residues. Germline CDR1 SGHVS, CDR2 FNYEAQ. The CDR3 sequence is CASSKQTGSNEKLFF. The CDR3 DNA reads TGTGCCAGCAGCAAACAGACAGGGTCTAATGAAAAACTGTTTTTT.

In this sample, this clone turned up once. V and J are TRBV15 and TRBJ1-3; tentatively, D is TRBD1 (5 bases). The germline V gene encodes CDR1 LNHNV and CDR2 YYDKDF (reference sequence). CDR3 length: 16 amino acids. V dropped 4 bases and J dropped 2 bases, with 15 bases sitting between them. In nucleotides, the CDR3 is TGTGCCACCAGCACGGGACTCCGAAGTGCTGGAAACACCATATATTTT. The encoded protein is CATSTGLRSAGNTIYF.

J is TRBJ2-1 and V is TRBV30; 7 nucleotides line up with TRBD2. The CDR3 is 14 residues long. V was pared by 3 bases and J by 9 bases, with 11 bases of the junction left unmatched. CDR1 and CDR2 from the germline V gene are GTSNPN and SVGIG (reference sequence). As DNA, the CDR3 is TGTGCCTGGAGGCGGTGGGAGGGCCGGGGTGAGCAGTTCTTC. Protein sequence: CAWRRWEGRGEQFF.

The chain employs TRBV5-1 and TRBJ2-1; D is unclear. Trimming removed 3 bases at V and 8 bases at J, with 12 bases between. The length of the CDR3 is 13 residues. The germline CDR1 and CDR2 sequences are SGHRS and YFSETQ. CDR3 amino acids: CASSSPGSDEQFF. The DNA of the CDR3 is TGCGCCAGCAGCTCTCCCGGCAGCGATGAGCAGTTCTTC. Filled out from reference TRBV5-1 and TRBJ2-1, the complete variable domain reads KAGVTQTPRYLIKTRGQQVTLSCSPISGHRSVSWYQQTPGQGLQFLFEYFSETQRNKGNFPGRFSGRQFSNSRSEMNVSTLELGDSALYLCASSSPGSDEQFFGPGTRLTVL.

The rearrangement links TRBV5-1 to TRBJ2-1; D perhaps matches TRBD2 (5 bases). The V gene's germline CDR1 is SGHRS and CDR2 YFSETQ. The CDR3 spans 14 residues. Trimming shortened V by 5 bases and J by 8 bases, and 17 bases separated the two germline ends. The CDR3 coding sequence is TGCGCCAGCAGGGTTGACGGGGTCTGGGATGAGCAGTTCTTC. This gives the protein CASRVDGVWDEQFF.